The TCR beta chain under discussion was sequenced for a study of blood T cell repertoires in COVID-19 (dated by TCRdb to the early 2020s). Looking at the study overall: Samples covering the acute and convalescent phases of COVID-19 were provided by collaborators in the United States, Italy and Spain. The material from the prospective study consisted of cDNA or gDNA derived from T cells, B-cell-depleted T cells, or PBMCs. Subjects who had been exposed to COVID-19, were actively infected with it, or had recovered from it provided the deeply sampled blood TCRbeta repertoires that made up the dataset. The repertoires were made available in a free public database intended to serve as a resource for research on the immune response to SARS-CoV-2. Samples came from the ongoing ImmuneRACE study (first 160 participants) plus 1,254 subjects from 6 global collaborators. Sample metadata almost always included a de-identified subject ID, COVID-19 status, age in years and sex. Where available, HLA class I and class II types were taken from metadata supplied by the sample provider and were not determined by assay-based typing. On the study overall, not on this receptor specifically: The quantity of clinical and demographic metadata differed by source and by participant and was supplied without curation.

Another Seattle source contributed samples from volunteer blood donors who had recovered from COVID-19. Each collaborating institution followed its own protocols to collect whole blood in K2EDTA tubes. For TCRbeta analysis, collaborator samples were shipped as frozen whole blood, as isolated PBMCs, or as DNA extracted from either sample type. The immunoSEQ Assay, a bias-controlled multiplex PCR, was used to amplify TCRbeta CDR3 regions from genomic DNA. The study's processing was this. The number of nucleated cells in each sample was estimated by amplification of reference gene primers within the assay. To quantify the absolute abundance of each unique TCRbeta CDR3 rearrangement, sequence reads were collapsed and filtered. For each sample, productive Simpson clonality was calculated as the square root of Simpson's diversity index over productive rearrangements. As stored in TCRdb, this immuneACCESS dataset retains in-frame rearrangements with V and J assigned. A fraction of the clones does not appear; measured against another copy, unresolved V genes explain less than half of the discrepancy, and the remainder lacks a known reason. D and trimming come from the DNA, and the V and J calls and clone size come from that table. Recorded for this sample are approximately 200,000 clones; 85% to 90% of them occurred a single time. The top ten clonotypes cover 6.2% of the sample.

The germline V and J ends show losses of 0 bases and 3 bases respectively, and no gene match explains 3 bases of the junction. CDR1 and CDR2, looked up from the germline V gene, are SGHRS and YFSETQ. The CDR3, from cysteine to phenylalanine, totals 15 residues. The read is trimmed to its CDR3 DNA, 45 bases read in frame from base 1. Concerning this clone: Which antigen it targets is not known. Base qualities are missing; no much larger clone stands one base away.

The rearranged segments are TRBV5-1 and TRBJ2-3, and 8 bases in between align with TRBD2. Sequencing was done on a sample of peripheral blood. The receptor comes from a man aged 55-75 years who had recovered from COVID-19. The CDR3 is CASSLGAGVTDTQYF. The DNA reads as follows: TGCGCCAGCAGCTTGGGAGCGGGGGTAACAGATACGCAGTATTTT.